Listed below are T cell receptor beta chains from one sample, sequenced in a study of shared clonotypes between healthy human individuals. Here immunoSEQ multiplex PCR was the method, and the copy in TCRdb shows in-frame clones only, minus some. The profile shows some 1 million clones, approximately 72% of them singletons. The specimen sequenced was memory CD4+ T cells sorted from blood. These receptors were obtained from a man aged 18 to 29 in good health. Both conserved end residues are part of each CDR3. The order of the fields is D gene, J gene, clone size, V gene, CDR3 protein, CDR3 DNA. D genes are given only for firm matches. Expanded clones are given a class, and other clones once, few, many or no size at all.

-,TRBJ1-6,-,TRBV9,CASSAQGTGNSPLHF,TGTGCCAGCAGCGCACAGGGTACAGGTAATTCACCCCTCCACTTT
TRBD1,TRBJ2-5,-,TRBV6-1,CASSPTDRLHF,TGTGCCAGCAGCCCCACGGACAGGTTACACTTC
-,TRBJ2-1,-,TRBV13,CVSLGGVLNNEQFF,TGTGTCAGCCTCGGGGGAGTGTTGAACAATGAGCAGTTCTTC
TRBD1,TRBJ2-2,-,TRBV7-9,CASSSSDRVAGELFF,TGTGCCAGCAGCTCCTCGGACAGGGTGGCCGGGGAGCTGTTTTTT
TRBD1,TRBJ1-5,-,TRBV19,CASSQGAGDQPQHF,TGTGCCAGTAGTCAGGGGGCCGGGGATCAGCCCCAGCATTTT
-,TRBJ2-4,-,TRBV21-1,CASSKWKEWDREFLAKNIQYF,TGTGCCAGCAGCAAATGGAAAGAATGGGACAGGGAGTTTTTAGCCAAAAACATTCAGTACTTC
TRBD2,TRBJ2-1,-,TRBV7-2,CASSSRTSGRDEQFF,TGTGCCAGCAGCTCGAGGACTAGCGGGAGGGATGAGCAGTTCTTC
-,TRBJ1-6,-,TRBV27,CASSPREGSYNSPLHF,TGTGCCAGCAGTCCCCGGGAGGGGTCCTATAATTCACCCCTCCACTTT
-,TRBJ2-5,-,TRBV6-1,CASSVNQGGTQYF,TGTGCCAGCAGTGTGAACCAGGGAGGGACCCAGTACTTC
TRBD1,TRBJ2-7,-,TRBV10-3,CAITDRTGSYEQYF,TGTGCCATCACCGATAGGACAGGGTCCTACGAGCAGTACTTC
-,TRBJ1-1,-,TRBV9,CASSVGTVNTEAFF,TGTGCCAGCAGCGTGGGGACCGTGAACACTGAAGCTTTCTTT
-,TRBJ1-5,-,TRBV5-6,CASSLYDRNNQPQHF,TGTGCCAGCAGCTTGTATGACAGGAACAATCAGCCCCAGCATTTT
-,TRBJ2-2,-,TRBV10-3,CAIRDGVGELFF,TGTGCCATCAGGGATGGGGTCGGGGAGCTGTTTTTT
-,TRBJ1-6,-,TRBV5-6,CASSSRQKMGSYNSPLHF,TGTGCCAGCAGCTCCCGACAGAAGATGGGCTCCTATAATTCACCCCTCCACTTT
TRBD2,TRBJ2-2,-,TRBV11-2,CASSFSAGLGGELFF,TGTGCCAGCAGCTTTTCAGCGGGGCTTGGCGGGGAGCTGTTTTTT
TRBD1,TRBJ2-3,-,TRBV6-6,CASSYVGQNTDTQYF,TGTGCCAGCAGTTACGTGGGACAGAACACAGATACGCAGTATTTT
-,TRBJ2-3,-,TRBV18,CASSLKPGLSTDTQYF,TGTGCCAGCTCGCTCAAACCCGGGTTAAGCACAGATACGCAGTATTTT
-,TRBJ1-4,-,TRBV10-3,CAISETGGKLFF,TGTGCCATCAGTGAAACGGGTGGAAAACTGTTTTTT
TRBD2,TRBJ2-1,-,TRBV5-1,CASSGEVAGSSYNEQFF,TGCGCCAGCAGCGGGGAGGTAGCGGGGTCCTCCTACAATGAGCAGTTCTTC
TRBD2,TRBJ2-2,-,TRBV7-9,CASSARTSGGANTGELFF,TGTGCCAGCAGCGCCCGGACTAGCGGGGGGGCAAACACCGGGGAGCTGTTTTTT
-,TRBJ1-3,-,TRBV18,CASSPTIGNTIYF,TGTGCCAGCTCACCAACCATTGGAAACACCATATATTTT
-,TRBJ2-3,-,TRBV25-1,CASSDLGSTDTQYF,TGTGCCAGCAGTGACCTAGGAAGCACAGATACGCAGTATTTT
-,TRBJ1-1,few,TRBV1,CTSSQTQGGERGDTEAFF,TGCACCAGCAGCCAAACGCAGGGGGGCGAAAGGGGGGACACTGAAGCTTTCTTT
-,TRBJ1-2,-,TRBV19,CASSIETGYGYTF,TGTGCCAGTAGTATAGAAACAGGGTACGGCTACACCTTC
-,TRBJ2-5,once,TRBV5-1,CASSLGGQETQYF,TGCGCCAGCAGCTTGGGCGGGCAAGAGACCCAGTACTTC
-,TRBJ1-6,-,TRBV7-9,CASSLKDPTPLHF,TGTGCCAGCAGCTTAAAGGACCCCACACCCCTCCACTTT
-,TRBJ1-6,-,TRBV7-8,CASSLTGWDNSPLHF,TGTGCCAGCAGCTTAACTGGATGGGACAATTCACCCCTCCACTTT
-,TRBJ2-1,-,TRBV4-1,CASSPLPPGGISYNEQFF,TGCGCCAGCAGCCCCTTACCCCCAGGGGGGATTTCTTACAATGAGCAGTTCTTC
-,TRBJ2-5,-,TRBV15,CATSRDLTKTAQYF,TGTGCCACCAGCAGAGATCTCACTAAGACGGCCCAGTACTTC
TRBD1,TRBJ2-2,-,TRBV5-8,CASSLGQGFTGELFF,TGTGCCAGCAGCTTGGGACAGGGGTTCACCGGGGAGCTGTTTTTT
-,TRBJ2-7,-,TRBV25-1,CASSGGPWEQYF,TGTGCCAGCAGTGGGGGCCCGTGGGAGCAGTACTTC
-,TRBJ2-1,-,TRBV9,CASSPIGGGSYNEQFF,TGTGCCAGCAGCCCCATAGGAGGGGGATCCTACAATGAGCAGTTCTTC
-,TRBJ2-2,few,TRBV5-1,CASSLAGFPGELFF,TGCGCCAGCAGCTTGGCCGGGTTCCCCGGGGAGCTGTTTTTT
TRBD2,TRBJ2-1,-,TRBV10-3,CAISQTGGGNNEQFF,TGTGCCATCTCCCAGACGGGAGGAGGCAACAATGAGCAGTTCTTC
TRBD2,TRBJ2-3,-,TRBV15,CATSRDRGGRQDTQYF,TGTGCCACCAGCAGAGATCGGGGGGGGAGGCAAGATACGCAGTATTTT